Presented here are 25 T cell receptor beta chains from one specimen sequenced in a study of T cell responses to AZD1222 COVID-19 vaccine. Measured with immunoSEQ multiplex PCR; TCRdb has only the in-frame clones, and not every one. The sample shows around 160,000 clones, approximately 94% of them seen only once. The sequencing used peripheral blood, collected on day 0 of AZD1222 vaccination. The origin of the receptors is an adult in good health.

The V call is TRBV2, the J call TRBJ1-6, with D possibly TRBD1 on 5 matching bases. V lost 6 bases and J 10 bases, leaving 13 bases between the germline ends. Germline V gene data show CDR1 as SNHLY and CDR2 as FYNNEI. The CDR3 has 13 residues. The CDR3: CASSPRGTSPLHF. The CDR3 DNA reads as TGTGCCAGCAGCCCAAGGGGTACCTCACCCCTCCACTTT.

The rearrangement joins TRBV30 to TRBJ1-2, with D perhaps TRBD1 (6 bases). The germline CDR1 and CDR2 sequences are GTSNPN and SVGIG (reference sequence). CDR3 length equals 13 residues. V was trimmed by 0 bases and J by 8 bases, leaving 13 bases between them. This CDR3 is CAWSVGHARGYTF. The CDR3 bases are TGTGCCTGGAGTGTGGGACACGCAAGGGGCTACACCTTC.

The rearrangement uses TRBV7-2 and TRBJ1-1, with unresolved D. Between the trimmed V and J ends, which lost 1 base and 4 bases, there was a span of 13 bases. The CDR3 sequence is 15 residues long. Germline CDR1 is SGHTA and CDR2 is FQGNSA. The CDR3 DNA reads TGTGCCAGCAGCTTAGAGGCCCGACCTGCCACTGAAGCTTTCTTT. It is translated as CASSLEARPATEAFF.

The chain is built from TRBV3-1 (or the pseudogene TRBV3-2) and TRBJ1-2; D is possibly TRBD1 (5 bases). Trimming took off 1 base at V and 4 bases at J, with 16 bases between the two ends. The CDR3 length is 16 residues. The V gene's germline CDR1 is LGHDT and CDR2 YNNKEL (reference sequence). The CDR3 region has the DNA TGTGCCAGCAGCCAAGTCCCTCCGGGACGCAGCTATGGCTACACCTTC. This sequence encodes CASSQVPPGRSYGYTF.

V gene TRBV18 combines with J gene TRBJ1-1; 8 positions agree with TRBD1. This CDR3 is 15 amino acids long. With 0 bases clipped from V and 3 bases from J, the junction kept 3 bases outside the gene matches. CDR1 and CDR2 (germline): KGHSH, LQKENI. CDR3 loop: CASSPPGQVDTEAFF. For the CDR3, the DNA is TGTGCCAGCTCACCACCGGGACAGGTAGACACTGAAGCTTTCTTT.

The CDR3 DNA follows: TGCAGCATGGCGGCTTACGGTCGCTACACCTTC. This gives the protein CSMAAYGRYTF. This chain uses TRBV29-1 with TRBJ1-2; D gene unclear. This CDR3 comprises 11 residues. V lost 8 bases and J lost 9, with 16 bases in between. The germline V gene encodes CDR1 SQVTM and CDR2 ANQGSEA.

The rearrangement uses TRBV6-1 and TRBJ1-1, with D perhaps matching TRBD1 (6 bases). V lost 0 bases to trimming and J lost 6 bases, with 20 bases between them. Germline V CDR1 and CDR2: MNHNS, SASEGT. The CDR3 has 17 residues. The CDR3 sequence: CASSEAVYQGRGPEAFF. CDR3 DNA sequence: TGTGCCAGCAGTGAAGCGGTATATCAGGGTCGGGGGCCTGAAGCTTTCTTT.

The gene calls are TRBV10-3 and TRBJ1-2; TRBD1 agrees at 10 bases. This CDR3 has 17 residues. The trim removed 2 bases at V and 2 bases at J, leaving 8 bases unmatched. Germline CDR1 is ENHRY and CDR2 is SYGVKD. The CDR3 nucleotides are TGTGCCATCAGTGAGAACCACCCGGGACAGGGGAACTATGGCTACACCTTC. It translates to CAISENHPGQGNYGYTF.

The CDR3 DNA follows: TGTGCCACGACAGGGGGCCACACTGAAGCTTTCTTT. Translation gives CATTGGHTEAFF. The chain employs TRBV15 and TRBJ1-1; 10 bases fit TRBD1. CDR1 and CDR2 (germline): LNHNV, YYDKDF (reference sequence). Germline trimming cut 9 bases from V and 3 bases from J; bases unmatched to any gene: 1. This CDR3 is 12 amino acids long.

The chain combines TRBV7-9 with TRBJ2-1, with D maybe TRBD2 (7 bases). The germline CDR1 and CDR2 sequences are SEHNR and FQNEAQ (reference sequence). The CDR3 totals 17 residues. The V and J ends lost 6 bases and 8 bases respectively, with 26 bases between them. The chain's CDR3 is CASSSPRGGPAVHEQFF. CDR3 DNA: TGTGCCAGCAGTTCCCCGAGGGGGGGGCCTGCGGTTCATGAGCAGTTCTTC.

The rearrangement links TRBV7-2 to TRBJ2-2; D gene unclear. The CDR3 contains 14 residues. CDR1 and CDR2 (germline): SGHTA, FQGNSA. Trimming removed 3 bases from V and 4 bases from J, with 9 bases in between. This CDR3 is CASSFYSSTGELFF. DNA for the CDR3: TGTGCCAGCAGCTTTTACAGCAGCACCGGGGAGCTGTTTTTT.

The chain has TRBV19 and TRBJ1-5; D not certain. CDR3 size: 14 residues. The V end was cut by 0 bases, the J end by 7 bases, with 10 bases between. Germline V lookup: CDR1 LNHDA, CDR2 SQIVND (reference sequence). The chain's CDR3 is CASSIEGRVQPQHF. In DNA, the CDR3 is TGTGCCAGTAGTATAGAAGGGAGGGTACAGCCCCAGCATTTT.

This sequence joins TRBV5-4 and TRBJ1-1; 7 bases are a match to TRBD1. V was clipped by 3 bases and J by 2 bases; unmatched bases: 4. The CDR3 spans 14 residues. Germline assignment: CDR1 SGHNT and CDR2 YYREEE (reference sequence). CDR3 in amino acids: CASSSGQQNTEAFF. The CDR3 bases are TGTGCCAGCAGCTCGGGACAGCAAAACACTGAAGCTTTCTTT.

This clone was counted only a few times. V and J are TRBV20-1 and TRBJ1-1; D is possibly TRBD1 (5 bases). V was shortened by 3 bases and J by 11 bases, with 19 bases between the two germline ends. Germline V gene lookup returns CDR1 DFQATT and CDR2 SNEGSKA (reference sequence). CDR3 length: 13 amino acids. CDR3 sequence reads: CSASAGRAPSAFF. The DNA for the CDR3 is TGCAGTGCTAGTGCGGGACGGGCCCCTTCGGCTTTCTTT.

The chain combines TRBV18 with TRBJ1-1; the D is unclear. Germline CDR1 is KGHSH and CDR2 is LQKENI. V was shortened by 1 base and J by 2 bases, with 14 bases between the two germline ends. This CDR3 has 16 amino acids. CDR3 bases: TGTGCCAGCTCACCACGGTCTCCAGCGGCCAACACTGAAGCTTTCTTT. Translating gives CASSPRSPAANTEAFF. Filled out from reference TRBV18 and TRBJ1-1, the complete variable domain reads NAGVMQNPRHLVRRRGQEARLRCSPMKGHSHVYWYRQLPEEGLKFMVYLQKENIIDESGMPKERFSAEFPKEGPSILRIQQVVRGDSAAYFCASSPRSPAANTEAFFGQGTRLTVV.

A single count supports this clone. This chain uses TRBV10-1 with TRBJ2-1, with D possibly called TRBD1 or TRBD2 (5 bases each). The CDR3 extends over 15 amino acids. The V gene lost 10 bases and the J gene lost 0 bases, with 16 bases spanning the gap. Germline lookup yields CDR1 WNHNN and CDR2 SYGVQD (reference sequence). CDR3 loop: CATSRDLSSYNEQFF. The CDR3, as DNA: TGCGCCACTAGCAGGGATTTAAGCTCCTACAATGAGCAGTTCTTC.

The V gene is TRBV2, the J gene TRBJ1-2; 7 nucleotides agree with TRBD1. This CDR3 region has 13 residues. Germline CDR1 is SNHLY and CDR2 is FYNNEI. V dropped 7 bases and J dropped 8; count of bases not matched to a gene: 10. The CDR3 here is CASITTGSTGYTF. The CDR3 region has the DNA TGTGCCAGCATTACGACAGGGTCTACAGGCTACACCTTC. Filled out from reference TRBV2 and TRBJ1-2, the complete variable domain reads EPEVTQTPSHQVTQMGQEVILRCVPISNHLYFYWYRQILGQKVEFLVSFYNNEISEKSEIFDDQFSVERPDGSNFTLKIRSTKLEDSAMYFCASITTGSTGYTFGSGTRLTVV.

This chain joins TRBV5-1 and TRBJ2-3; no clear D gene. The CDR3 is made up of 12 amino acids. Trimming shortened V by 5 bases and J by 2 bases, and 6 bases separated the two germline ends. Germline V gene sequence: CDR1 SGHRS, CDR2 YFSETQ. CDR3 bases: TGCGCCAGCAGTTACCACACAGATACGCAGTATTTT. Translating it yields CASSYHTDTQYF.

The chain uses TRBV10-3 and TRBJ2-7; 7 bases agree with TRBD1. Germline-derived CDR1 and CDR2 are ENHRY and SYGVKD. The CDR3 consists of 16 residues. V was clipped by 6 bases and J by 0 bases; unmatched bases: 11. The CDR3 loop reads CAIRDRTGTASYEQYF. The DNA of the CDR3 is TGTGCCATCAGGGACAGAACCGGGACAGCCTCCTACGAGCAGTACTTC.

The chain carries TRBV5-1 and TRBJ2-1; 8 bases are shared with TRBD2. Germline loops: CDR1 SGHRS, CDR2 YFSETQ. The CDR3 loop spans 13 amino acids. V lost 4 bases and J lost 15; bases outside the gene matches: 12. CDR3 in amino acids: CASSTLQGGGWFF. The CDR3 DNA reads TGCGCCAGCAGCACTTTACAGGGCGGGGGGTGGTTCTTC.

This clone was picked up one time. CDR3 sequence reads: CASSPRRPGETQYF. DNA of the CDR3: TGTGCCAGCAGCCCCCGCAGGCCGGGGGAGACCCAGTACTTC. V is TRBV7-8 and J is TRBJ2-5; weak D call: TRBD2 (5 bases). Looked up from germline, CDR1 is SGHVS and CDR2 is FQNEAQ. V gave up 5 bases and J gave up 5 bases, with 15 bases separating them. This CDR3 region has 14 residues.

The chain carries TRBV7-2 and TRBJ2-7; 8 nucleotides line up with TRBD2. Germline V lookup: CDR1 SGHTA, CDR2 FQGNSA. With 5 bases clipped from V and 5 bases from J, the junction kept 11 bases outside the gene matches. The CDR3 extends over 15 amino acids. CDR3 loop: CASSQGGGGIHEQYF. For the CDR3, the DNA is TGTGCCAGCAGCCAGGGCGGCGGGGGGATACACGAGCAGTACTTC.

This chain uses TRBV5-1 with TRBJ2-5, with 8 bases identical to TRBD2. The CDR3 has 14 residues. From germline, CDR1 is SGHRS and CDR2 YFSETQ. J lost 5 bases, V lost 4 bases, and 7 bases had no gene match. As DNA, the CDR3 is TGCGCCAGCAGCCCCGGGGGGGGCCGGGAGACCCAGTACTTC. It encodes CASSPGGGRETQYF.

This chain links TRBV30 with TRBJ2-5; 9 bases agree with TRBD2. Germline loops: CDR1 GTSNPN, CDR2 SVGIG (reference sequence). V shed 5 bases, J shed 5 bases, and the junction held 3 bases outside the gene matches. This CDR3 comprises 12 residues. The DNA for the CDR3 is TGTGCCTGGGGAGGACTAGCGGAGACCCAGTACTTC. Translated: CAWGGLAETQYF.

This rearrangement joins TRBV7-9 to TRBJ2-2; D may be TRBD1 or TRBD2 (5 bases each). This CDR3 has 15 amino acids. The V gene's germline CDR1 is SEHNR and CDR2 FQNEAQ (reference sequence). The V end lost 5 bases, the J end lost 2 bases, and 12 bases lay between the germline ends. The CDR3 DNA reads TGTGCCAGCAGCCCGGGACGGATCAACACCGGGGAGCTGTTTTTT. Amino acid sequence: CASSPGRINTGELFF.